This T cell receptor (beta chain) was captured in a study of blood T cell repertoires in COVID-19. Here immunoSEQ multiplex PCR was the method, and the copy in TCRdb shows in-frame clones only, minus some. The top ten hold roughly 15% of the sample, which has some 130,000 clones, around 85% seen once. The sample taken for sequencing was peripheral blood. The TCR sequence derives from a woman over 75 with acute or convalescent COVID-19.

CDR3 sequence (DNA): TGTGCCAGCAGGGCAGGGGGCGGGTATGGCTACACCTTC. Translation gives CASRAGGGYGYTF. The rearrangement joins TRBV27 to TRBJ1-2; TRBD1 aligns across 8 bases. CDR1 and CDR2 (germline): MNHEY, SMNVEV (reference sequence). This CDR3 is 13 amino acids long. After removal of 6 bases from V and 5 bases from J, the junction contained 5 bases not matched to a gene.